The T cell receptor (beta chain) described here comes from a study of blood T cell repertoires in COVID-19. This clone came up once. Some clones are missing from TCRdb's copy, which holds only in-frame ones; the method was immunoSEQ multiplex PCR. The repertoire holds over 130,000 clones, with over 65% as singletons. The CDR3 runs 13 residues. The germline CDR1 and CDR2 sequences are SEHNR and FQNEAQ (reference sequence). Trimming cost V 1 base and J 10 bases, with 11 bases left between them. The chain has TRBV7-9 and TRBJ2-1, with D uncertain. This TCR was sampled from a man aged 65 to 79 with acute or convalescent COVID-19. Sequencing was carried out using peripheral blood. The CDR3 sequence: CASSLGADQEQFF. Written as DNA, the CDR3 is TGTGCCAGCAGCTTAGGGGCCGATCAAGAGCAGTTCTTC.